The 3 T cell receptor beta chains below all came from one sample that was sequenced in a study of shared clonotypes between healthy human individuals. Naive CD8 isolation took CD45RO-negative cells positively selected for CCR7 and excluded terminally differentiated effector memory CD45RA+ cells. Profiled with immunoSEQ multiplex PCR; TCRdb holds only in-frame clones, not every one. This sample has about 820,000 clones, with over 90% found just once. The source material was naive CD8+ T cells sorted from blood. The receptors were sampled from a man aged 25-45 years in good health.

The CDR3 nucleotides are TGTGCCAGCAGTGGGCATCTCGATGAGCAGTTCTTC. This translates into CASSGHLDEQFF. The chain uses TRBV11-2 and TRBJ2-1; D is ambiguous. Germline CDR1 is SGHAT and CDR2 is FQNNGV. The CDR3 contains 12 residues. V lost 6 bases to trimming and J lost 8 bases, with 11 bases between them. The whole variable domain, remainder taken from reference TRBV11-2 and TRBJ2-1, is EAGVAQSPRYKIIEKRQSVAFWCNPISGHATLYWYQQILGQGPKLLIQFQNNGVVDDSQLPKDRFSAERLKGVDSTLKIQPAKLEDSAVYLCASSGHLDEQFFGPGTRLTVL.

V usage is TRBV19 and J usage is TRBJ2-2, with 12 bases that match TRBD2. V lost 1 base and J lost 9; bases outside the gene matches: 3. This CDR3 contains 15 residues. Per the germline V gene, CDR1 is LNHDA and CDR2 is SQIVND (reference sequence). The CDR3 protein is CASSIAGTSGRELFF. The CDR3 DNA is TGTGCCAGTAGTATAGCCGGGACTAGCGGGCGGGAGCTGTTTTTT. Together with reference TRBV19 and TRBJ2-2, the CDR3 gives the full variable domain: DGGITQSPKYLFRKEGQNVTLSCEQNLNHDAMYWYRQDPGQGLRLIYYSQIVNDFQKGDIAEGYSVSREKKESFPLTVTSAQKNPTAFYLCASSIAGTSGRELFFGEGSRLTVL.

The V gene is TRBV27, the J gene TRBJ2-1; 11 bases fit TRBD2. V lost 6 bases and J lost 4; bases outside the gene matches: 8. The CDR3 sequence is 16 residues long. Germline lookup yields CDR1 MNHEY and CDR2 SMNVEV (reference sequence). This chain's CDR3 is CASRIFSGRAYNEQFF. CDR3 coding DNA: TGTGCCAGCAGAATATTTAGCGGGAGGGCATACAATGAGCAGTTCTTC.